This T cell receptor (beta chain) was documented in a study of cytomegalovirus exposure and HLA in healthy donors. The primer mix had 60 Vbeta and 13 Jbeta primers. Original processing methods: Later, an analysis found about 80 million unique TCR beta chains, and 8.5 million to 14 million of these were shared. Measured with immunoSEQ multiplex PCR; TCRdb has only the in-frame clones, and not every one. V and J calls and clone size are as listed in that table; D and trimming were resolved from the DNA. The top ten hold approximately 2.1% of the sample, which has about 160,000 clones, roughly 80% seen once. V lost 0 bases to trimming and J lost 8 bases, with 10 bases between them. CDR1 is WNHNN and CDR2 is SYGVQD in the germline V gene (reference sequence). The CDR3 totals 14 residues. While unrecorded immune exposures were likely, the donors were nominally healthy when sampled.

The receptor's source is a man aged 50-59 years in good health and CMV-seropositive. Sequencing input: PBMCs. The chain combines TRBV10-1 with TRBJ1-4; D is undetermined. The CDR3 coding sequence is TGCGCCAGCAGTGAGTCGGTCCCGGTAGAAAAACTGTTTTTT. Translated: CASSESVPVEKLFF.